The rows below give T cell receptor beta chains drawn from one sample of a study of early T cells in non-severe SARS-CoV-2 infection. TCRdb called the 5' RACE reads again in MiXCR, with one record for every CDR3 protein. The sample has more than 65,000 distinct CDR3 sequences, 13% seen once. Sequenced sample: whole blood. Receptors were obtained from an adult who was a healthcare worker with PCR-confirmed SARS-CoV-2 infection or an uninfected control (not recorded which). CDR3s include the opening cysteine and the closing phenylalanine or tryptophan. D genes are given only for firm matches. Expanded clones are given a class, and other clones once, few, many or no size at all.

cdr3_nt,cdr3_aa,clone_size,d_call,v_call,j_call
TGCAGTGCTAGAGATTTCCAGCACGAGCAGTACTTC,CSARDFQHEQYF,.,.,TRBV20-1,TRBJ2-7
TGTACCAGCAGGTCGGGACAACCGAACACTGAAGCTTTCTTT,CTSRSGQPNTEAFF,.,.,TRBV5-4,TRBJ1-1
TGCGCCAGCAGCTTGGGGCCAGGAGGGAACACTGAAGCTTTCTTT,CASSLGPGGNTEAFF,few,.,TRBV5-1,TRBJ1-1
TGTGCCAGCAGCTTGGAAGGTTCCGGGGAGCTGTTTTTT,CASSLEGSGELFF,many,.,TRBV5-5,TRBJ2-2
TGCAGCGTTTCCCGGGCTATGGCGAACACAGATACGCAGTATTTT,CSVSRAMANTDTQYF,many,.,TRBV29-1,TRBJ2-3
TGTGCCAGCAGCTTAGAGGCTGGGAATGAGCAGTTCTTC,CASSLEAGNEQFF,many,.,TRBV7-2,TRBJ2-1
TGCGCCAGCGGCTATCTGCCCTCCTACGAGCAGTACTTC,CASGYLPSYEQYF,.,.,TRBV10-1,TRBJ2-7
TGTGCCAGCAGTTACTCGGGCACAGGGGTGAGGTCTGGCTACACCTTC,CASSYSGTGVRSGYTF,many,TRBD1,TRBV6-5,TRBJ1-2
TGTGCCAGCAGCTCTGGTCTGGGACAGGGGATTACAAATGAGCAGTTCTTC,CASSSGLGQGITNEQFF,many,TRBD1,TRBV11-3,TRBJ2-1
TGTGTCAGCAACCTAGGGGCTAGTAGGTACAATGAGCAGTTCTTC,CVSNLGASRYNEQFF,few,.,TRBV11-2,TRBJ2-1
TGTGCCAGCAGCGTGACAGCTGAAAACACCATATATTTT,CASSVTAENTIYF,few,.,TRBV11-2,TRBJ1-3
TGTGCCAGCAGGCCGGGACAGACCAACACTGAAGCTTTCTTT,CASRPGQTNTEAFF,many,TRBD1,TRBV2,TRBJ1-1
TGTGCCAGCTCACCAGCTGTGGTTAACAATGAGCAGTTCTTC,CASSPAVVNNEQFF,.,.,TRBV18,TRBJ2-1
TGCGCCAGCAGTGTCGAGGGGAATCAGCCCCAGCATTTT,CASSVEGNQPQHF,few,.,TRBV10-1,TRBJ1-5
TGTGCCAGCAGGCAAGGGCAGACTAGCACAGATACGCAGTATTTT,CASRQGQTSTDTQYF,few,.,TRBV21-1,TRBJ2-3